The TCR beta chain described here comes from a study of T cells in Graves' hyperthyroidism and ophthalmopathy. Study outcomes and limitations: Most thyroid clonotypes that were expanded above 0.001 also turned up in blood.

This clonotype appeared a few times. What it binds is not known. TCR beta CDR3 region amplification was performed from RNA transcripts. In the first-round RT-PCR of the TCR CDR3, the HTBI primer set was used. TCRdb re-derived calls from the multiplex PCR reads in MiXCR, one entry per CDR3 protein. The sample includes about 640,000 distinct CDR3 sequences, about 20% of them seen just once. Trimming cost V 7 bases and J 4 bases, with 16 bases left between them. Looked up from germline, CDR1 is ENHRY and CDR2 is SYGVKD. CDR3 size: 14 residues. This sequence was found in a man in his thirties or forties with Graves' ophthalmopathy. This sequence joins TRBV10-3 and TRBJ1-2; D possibly corresponds to TRBD1 (6 bases). Sequencing was done on a sample of blood. This chain's CDR3 is CAITRTELSYGYTF. In DNA, the CDR3 is TGTGCCATCACAAGGACAGAGTTATCCTATGGCTACACCTTC.